The 21 T cell receptor beta chains below were found in one sample sequenced in a study of blood T cell repertoires in COVID-19. The repertoire was sequenced with immunoSEQ multiplex PCR; TCRdb's copy has only in-frame clones and lacks some. The table lists fewer than 300,000 clones, 83% of them singletons. The sequencing input was peripheral blood. The receptors originated from an older woman with active or convalescent COVID-19.

CDR3 in amino acids: CASSPRTGLSEQYF. DNA of the CDR3: TGTGCCAGCAGTCCACGGACAGGTCTGAGCGAGCAGTACTTC. The chain is built from TRBV6-6 and TRBJ2-7, with 7 bases matching TRBD1. Germline V gene lookup returns CDR1 MNHNY and CDR2 SVGAGI (reference sequence). This CDR3 has 14 amino acids. V shed 5 bases, J shed 6 bases, and the junction held 10 bases outside the gene matches.

For this clone: Other DNA sequences of this sample code for an identical CDR3. DNA of the CDR3: TGCAGCGTTGGGACAGGGGGAAGCAATCAGCCCCAGCATTTT. This codes for CSVGTGGSNQPQHF. The rearrangement joins TRBV29-1 to TRBJ1-5; 10 bases agree with TRBD1. The CDR3 is 14 amino acids. Unmatched junction bases numbered 1, after V lost 4 bases and J lost 1 base. Per germline, CDR1 SQVTM and CDR2 ANQGSEA.

V usage is TRBV5-1 and J usage is TRBJ1-1; D unclear. The germline V and J ends were trimmed by 7 bases and 4 bases, with 14 bases remaining between them. Per the germline V gene, CDR1 is SGHRS and CDR2 is YFSETQ. The CDR3 has 13 residues. The CDR3, as DNA: TGCGCCAGCCTCCTCCCCGGGAGCACTGAAGCTTTCTTT. Its translation is CASLLPGSTEAFF.

The rearrangement joins TRBV7-8 to TRBJ1-1, with TRBD1 as a possible D gene (6 bases). In germline, CDR1 is SGHVS, CDR2 FQNEAQ. The CDR3 sequence is 17 residues long. Trimming cost V 5 bases and J 11 bases, with 30 bases left between them. CDR3 DNA sequence: TGTGCCAGCAGCCCAATGGGGGGGCTTGTGGAGGTATTGGGGGCTTTCTTT. Translated, it gives CASSPMGGLVEVLGAFF.

Remarks on this clone: Relative to the germline gene, one junction end is altered; a read error may explain this. This sequence joins TRBV24-1 and TRBJ2-5; 7 bases map to TRBD1. There are 15 residues in the CDR3. Looked up from germline, CDR1 is KGHDR and CDR2 is SFDVKD. The CDR3 sequence is CATSAPGQQTESQYF. CDR3 nucleotides: TGTGCCACCAGTGCCCCGGGACAGCAAACCGAGAGCCAGTACTTC.

The chain uses TRBV9 and TRBJ2-7, with TRBD2 matching over 8 bases. Unmatched junction bases numbered 13, after V lost 4 bases and J lost 4 bases. The CDR3 loop spans 16 amino acids. The germline CDR1 and CDR2 sequences are SGDLS and YYNGEE. As DNA, the CDR3 is TGTGCCAGCAGCCCCCAGGTGGCGGGGGGACTATACGAGCAGTACTTC. This sequence encodes CASSPQVAGGLYEQYF. Full variable domain (rest looked up from reference TRBV9 and TRBJ2-7): DSGVTQTPKHLITATGQRVTLRCSPRSGDLSVYWYQQSLDQGLQFLIQYYNGEERAKGNILERFSAQQFPDLHSELNLSSLELGDSALYFCASSPQVAGGLYEQYFGPGTRLTVT.

This chain joins TRBV4-2 and TRBJ2-2; no reliable D call. The CDR3 loop spans 16 amino acids. Trimming stripped 2 bases from V and 0 bases from J, with 10 bases between. CDR1 is LGHNA and CDR2 is YNFKEQ in the germline V gene. The DNA of the CDR3 is TGTGCCAGCAGCCAAATCGTACAGACGAACACCGGGGAGCTGTTTTTT. This codes for CASSQIVQTNTGELFF.

This clone has only one observation. The chain joins TRBV7-3 to TRBJ1-1; D is possibly TRBD1 (6 bases). V lost 5 bases to trimming and J lost 1 base, with 8 bases between them. This CDR3 is built from 13 residues. Germline V gene sequence: CDR1 SGHTA, CDR2 FQGTGA. The CDR3 nucleotides read TGTGCCAGCAGCGGACAGAGGAACACTGAAGCTTTCTTT. Translation: CASSGQRNTEAFF.

The chain employs TRBV3-1 (or the pseudogene TRBV3-2) and TRBJ2-7; 11 bases are a match to TRBD2. The CDR3 extends over 15 amino acids. Germline lookup yields CDR1 LGHDT and CDR2 YNNKEL (reference sequence). Germline trimming cut 4 bases from V and 4 bases from J; bases unmatched to any gene: 6. CDR3 sequence (DNA): TGTGCCAGCAGCCTTAGACTAGCGGGGCAATACGAGCAGTACTTC. This codes for CASSLRLAGQYEQYF.

Here the CDR3 reads CASQKYGADTQYF. The DNA of the CDR3 is TGTGCCAGTCAGAAATACGGGGCAGATACGCAGTATTTT. The rearrangement joins TRBV14 to TRBJ2-3; tentatively, D is TRBD2 (5 bases). This CDR3 comprises 13 residues. Trimming removed 9 bases at V and 4 bases at J, with 14 bases between. CDR1 and CDR2 from the germline V gene are SGHDN and FVKESK.

The CDR3 is CASSQGTGFNEKLFF. CDR3 DNA sequence: TGCGCCAGCAGCCAGGGGACAGGGTTTAATGAAAAACTGTTTTTT. This sequence joins TRBV4-3 and TRBJ1-4; 9 nucleotides line up with TRBD1. V lost 3 bases to trimming and J lost 4 bases; unmatched junction nucleotides: 3. CDR3 size: 15 residues. CDR1 LGHNA and CDR2 YSLEER come from the germline V gene.

The V gene is TRBV6-5, the J gene TRBJ2-5; 7 bases are a match to TRBD1. V shed 6 bases, J shed 9 bases, and the junction held 7 bases outside the gene matches. CDR3 length: 12 amino acids. Germline CDR1 reads MNHEY; CDR2 reads SVGAGI. In DNA form, the CDR3 reads TGTGCCAGCAGGACAGGGATTCAGTCCCAGTACTTC. This translates into CASRTGIQSQYF.

The table lists this clone with a count of one. This chain connects TRBV6-6 to TRBJ2-7; 7 positions agree with TRBD2. This CDR3 has 13 amino acids. V shed 4 bases, J shed 7 bases, and the junction held 7 bases outside the gene matches. From germline, CDR1 is MNHNY and CDR2 SVGAGI (reference sequence). The CDR3 reads CASSWGGEEEQYF. CDR3 in DNA: TGTGCCAGCAGTTGGGGGGGAGAGGAGGAGCAGTACTTC.

This sequence joins TRBV18 and TRBJ2-1; 9 nucleotides align to TRBD2. Germline values: CDR1 KGHSH, CDR2 LQKENI. The CDR3 totals 15 residues. The trim removed 3 bases at V and 7 bases at J, leaving 7 bases unmatched. The CDR3 nucleotides read TGTGCCAGCTCACCGATACTAGCGGGTGGGAATGAGCAGTTCTTC. It encodes CASSPILAGGNEQFF.

The chain joins TRBV27 to TRBJ1-4; the D gene is possibly TRBD1 (6 bases). Germline-derived CDR1 and CDR2 are MNHEY and SMNVEV (reference sequence). The CDR3 contains 13 residues. Trimming took off 7 bases at V and 3 bases at J, with 9 bases between the two ends. CDR3 nucleotides: TGTGCCAGCACAGGGGCAGCTAATGAAAAACTGTTTTTT. Translation: CASTGAANEKLFF.

The chain employs TRBV9 and TRBJ1-4, with 7 bases that match TRBD1. The CDR3 contains 15 residues. The junction had 7 bases not matched to a gene; V was cut back by 0 bases and J by 8 bases. The germline V gene encodes CDR1 SGDLS and CDR2 YYNGEE. CDR3 nucleotides: TGTGCCAGCAGCGTAGGTGGGGGACAGAAGGAAAAACTGTTTTTT. As protein: CASSVGGGQKEKLFF.

This rearrangement joins TRBV12-3 or TRBV12-4 to TRBJ1-1; possible D gene TRBD1, 6 bases. The V gene lost 3 bases and the J gene lost 7 bases, with 12 bases spanning the gap. The CDR3 loop spans 13 amino acids. The CDR3 coding sequence is TGTGCCAGCAGTTTCGACGGACAGCATGAAGCTTTCTTT. Translated, it gives CASSFDGQHEAFF.

This rearrangement joins TRBV18 to TRBJ2-5, with 11 bases lining up with TRBD2. From germline, CDR1 is KGHSH and CDR2 LQKENI. The junction had 14 bases not matched to a gene; V was cut back by 4 bases and J by 4 bases. This CDR3 is 18 amino acids long. The CDR3 protein is CASSLGQITSGSSETQYF. The CDR3 region has the DNA TGTGCCAGCTCACTGGGACAGATAACTAGCGGGAGCTCAGAGACCCAGTACTTC.

The rearrangement uses TRBV7-9 and TRBJ2-1, with TRBD2 matching 8 bases. Trimming cost V 2 bases and J 8 bases; bases outside gene matches: 5. The CDR3 runs 14 residues. Per germline, CDR1 SEHNR and CDR2 FQNEAQ (reference sequence). The CDR3 DNA sequence: TGTGCCAGCAGCTTACTTAGCGGGGTTTATGAGCAGTTCTTC. It codes for CASSLLSGVYEQFF.

In DNA form, the CDR3 reads TGTGCCAGCAGCCCCATTGGGGGGGCCCAGTACTTC. Its protein is CASSPIGGAQYF. The chain recombines TRBV3-1 (or the pseudogene TRBV3-2) with TRBJ2-5; 7 bases fit TRBD2. Germline V gene lookup returns CDR1 LGHDT and CDR2 YNNKEL (reference sequence). Trimming removed 4 bases from V and 9 bases from J; junction bases left unmatched: 5. The CDR3 covers 12 residues.

Only one count was recorded for this clone. V and J are TRBV7-9 and TRBJ2-5; D is possibly TRBD2 (5 bases). The V end lost 3 bases, the J end lost 4 bases, and 9 bases lay between the germline ends. The V gene's germline CDR1 is SEHNR and CDR2 FQNEAQ (reference sequence). The CDR3 spans 13 residues. Written as DNA, the CDR3 is TGTGCCAGCAGCTTTGGACTTTTAGAGACCCAGTACTTC. Translated, it gives CASSFGLLETQYF.